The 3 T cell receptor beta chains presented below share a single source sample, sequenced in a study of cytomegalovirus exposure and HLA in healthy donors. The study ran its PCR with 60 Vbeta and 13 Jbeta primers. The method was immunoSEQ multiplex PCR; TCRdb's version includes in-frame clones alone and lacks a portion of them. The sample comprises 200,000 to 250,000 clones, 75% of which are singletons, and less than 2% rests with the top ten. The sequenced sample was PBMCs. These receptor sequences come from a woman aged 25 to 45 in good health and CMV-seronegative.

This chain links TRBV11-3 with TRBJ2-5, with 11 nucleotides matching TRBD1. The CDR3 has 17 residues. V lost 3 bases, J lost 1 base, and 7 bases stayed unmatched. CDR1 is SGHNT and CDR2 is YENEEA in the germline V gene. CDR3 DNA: TGTGCCAGCAGCTTTCGAATCGGGACAGGGGGCCAAGAGACCCAGTACTTC. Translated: CASSFRIGTGGQETQYF.

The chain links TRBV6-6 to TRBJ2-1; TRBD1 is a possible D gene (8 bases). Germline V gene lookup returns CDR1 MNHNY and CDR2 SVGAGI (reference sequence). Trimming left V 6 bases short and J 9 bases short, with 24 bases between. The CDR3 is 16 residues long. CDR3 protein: CASSDRDRRELGEQFF. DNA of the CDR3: TGTGCCAGCAGCGACCGGGACAGGCGGGAGCTAGGTGAGCAGTTCTTC.

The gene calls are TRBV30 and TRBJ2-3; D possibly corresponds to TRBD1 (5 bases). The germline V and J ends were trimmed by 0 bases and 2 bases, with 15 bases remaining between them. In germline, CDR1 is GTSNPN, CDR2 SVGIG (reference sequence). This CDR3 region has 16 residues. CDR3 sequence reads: CAWSVKTGASTDTQYF. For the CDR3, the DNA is TGTGCCTGGAGTGTAAAAACAGGAGCCTCCACAGATACGCAGTATTTT.